The clone carrying this T cell receptor (beta chain) is categorized as medium-sized. Before surgical resection, these early-stage hepatocellular carcinoma patients received no treatment. Sampled areas showed no macroscopic necrosis or hemorrhage. CDR3 size: 16 residues. Per the germline V gene, CDR1 is SEHNR and CDR2 is FQNEAQ (reference sequence). The ends were cut back, 4 bases at V and 3 bases at J, with 16 bases in the middle. Only in-frame clones appear in the TCRdb table, and some are missing; sequencing was by immunoSEQ multiplex PCR. This sample carries around 5,400 clones, approximately 62% of them seen once, and the ten largest clones take about a fifth. This sample was included in a study of intratumoral heterogeneity in liver cancer.

Sequences were derived from tumor-adjacent normal tissue, sampled before any cancer treatment. The sequence came from a man aged 65 to 85 with hepatocellular carcinoma. The gene calls are TRBV7-9 and TRBJ1-3, with a possible D match to TRBD1 (5 bases). CDR3 region: CASSSAPGTFGNTIYF. DNA for the CDR3: TGTGCCAGCAGCTCCGCTCCCGGGACGTTTGGAAACACCATATATTTT.